The 20 T cell receptor beta chains reported below all come from one sample, sequenced in a study of Ad26.COV2.S vaccination and SARS-CoV-2 variants. Sequencing used immunoSEQ multiplex PCR; TCRdb keeps in-frame clones, though not all of them. The table lists approximately 340,000 clones, approximately 85% of them singletons. Treatment here: some 19 received Ad26.COV2.S at low or high dose, single or two shots; 5 received placebo; per-sample allocation not given. Each sample was drawn 63 days after the first injection (of vaccine or placebo). The sample consisted of peripheral blood, taken in a trial of Ad26.COV2.S vaccine versus placebo. The receptor source for this set is a person between 18 and 60 years old who received the Ad26.COV2.S COVID-19 vaccine or a placebo.

The chain carries TRBV30 and TRBJ2-3; 11 bases are a match to TRBD2. After removal of 5 bases from V and 5 bases from J, the junction contained 6 bases not matched to a gene. The CDR3 has 14 residues. Germline assignment: CDR1 GTSNPN and CDR2 SVGIG (reference sequence). CDR3 nucleotides: TGTGCCTGGCGGCAACTAGCGGGGGTAGATACGCAGTATTTT. The encoded protein is CAWRQLAGVDTQYF.

The J gene is TRBJ1-1, the V gene TRBV5-4; a weak D match, TRBD1 (5 bases). CDR3 size: 16 residues. V lost 4 bases and J 5 bases, leaving 21 bases between the germline ends. Germline CDR1 and CDR2: SGHNT and YYREEE (reference sequence). This chain's CDR3 is CASSMPIGEGRTEAFF. The CDR3 DNA is TGTGCCAGCAGCATGCCAATAGGAGAGGGGCGAACTGAAGCTTTCTTT.

This clone was found a few times. The chain carries TRBV5-6 and TRBJ1-4; 7 bases agree with TRBD1. J lost 1 base, V lost 4 bases, and 4 bases had no gene match. Germline CDR1 reads SGHDT; CDR2 reads YYEEEE. The CDR3 loop spans 15 amino acids. The CDR3 bases are TGTGCCAGCAGCATCCACAGGGGAACTAATGAAAAACTGTTTTTT. Translated: CASSIHRGTNEKLFF.

This clone was observed a handful of times. J is TRBJ2-1 and V is TRBV7-2; 12 bases are a match to TRBD2. The CDR3 is 15 residues long. Germline V lookup: CDR1 SGHTA, CDR2 FQGNSA. V gave up 5 bases and J gave up 9 bases; unmatched junction bases: 8. The CDR3: CASSASGGAEVEQFF. For the CDR3, the DNA is TGTGCCAGCAGCGCTAGCGGGGGGGCCGAGGTTGAGCAGTTCTTC.

The chain carries TRBV6-5 and TRBJ1-2, with 10 bases identical to TRBD1. Germline V gives CDR1 MNHEY, CDR2 SVGAGI. The length of the CDR3 is 15 residues. V dropped 3 bases and J dropped 4; count of bases not matched to a gene: 5. The CDR3 reads CASSYRQGAAYGYTF. CDR3 DNA sequence: TGTGCCAGCAGTTATAGACAGGGGGCGGCCTATGGCTACACCTTC.

A single count supports this clone. The chain employs TRBV28 and TRBJ1-2; no firm D call. The CDR3 covers 15 residues. Germline CDR1 is MDHEN and CDR2 is SYDVKM. Trimming removed 5 bases from V and 0 bases from J, with 13 bases in between. CDR3: CASSPPVGSNYGYTF. The CDR3 DNA reads TGTGCCAGCAGTCCTCCGGTCGGATCTAACTATGGCTACACCTTC.

The CDR3 sequence: CASRWTGLHEQYF. CDR3 nucleotides: TGTGCCAGCAGGTGGACAGGGCTACACGAGCAGTACTTC. The V and J genes are TRBV27 and TRBJ2-7; TRBD1 aligns across 8 bases. The CDR3 sequence is 13 residues long. CDR1 is MNHEY, CDR2 SMNVEV, per germline (reference sequence). V trimming: 6 bases; J trimming: 5 bases; junction bases outside the gene matches: 6.

The chain employs TRBV5-8 and TRBJ2-1; no clear D. The CDR3 loop spans 11 amino acids. The V end was cut by 7 bases, the J end by 4 bases, with 6 bases between. Germline-derived CDR1 and CDR2 are SGHTS and YDEGEE. The DNA for the CDR3 is TGTGCCAGCCCCTCGTACAATGAGCAGTTCTTC. This sequence encodes CASPSYNEQFF.

This chain joins TRBV19 and TRBJ2-5; D perhaps matches TRBD2 (6 bases). Germline V gene data show CDR1 as LNHDA and CDR2 as SQIVND (reference sequence). Trimming removed 3 bases from V and 5 bases from J, with 19 bases in between. This CDR3 is built from 16 residues. The CDR3 bases are TGTGCCAGTAGTATTATCGGGGGACTCTCCGTGGAGACCCAGTACTTC. Translation: CASSIIGGLSVETQYF. The full variable domain, with the rest looked up from reference TRBV19 and TRBJ2-5, is DGGITQSPKYLFRKEGQNVTLSCEQNLNHDAMYWYRQDPGQGLRLIYYSQIVNDFQKGDIAEGYSVSREKKESFPLTVTSAQKNPTAFYLCASSIIGGLSVETQYFGPGTRLLVL.

The chain joins TRBV5-1 to TRBJ2-2; 11 nucleotides match TRBD2. The CDR3 is 14 amino acids. V shed 4 bases, J shed 6 bases, and the junction held 2 bases outside the gene matches. Germline V gene data show CDR1 as SGHRS and CDR2 as YFSETQ. CDR3 in amino acids: CASSISGGAGELFF. CDR3 DNA: TGCGCCAGCAGCATTAGCGGGGGGGCCGGGGAGCTGTTTTTT.

The chain couples TRBV28 to TRBJ2-2; 9 bases agree with TRBD1. V lost 7 bases to trimming and J lost 4 bases; unmatched junction nucleotides: 7. The CDR3 totals 15 residues. Per germline, CDR1 MDHEN and CDR2 SYDVKM. The CDR3 region is CASTSRTGATGELFF. CDR3 sequence (DNA): TGTGCCAGCACGTCGCGGACAGGGGCCACCGGGGAGCTGTTTTTT.

The chain employs TRBV28 and TRBJ2-1, with 12 nucleotides matching TRBD2. The CDR3 extends over 18 amino acids. The V gene end was trimmed by 8 bases and the J gene end by 0 bases; junction bases not matched to a gene: 11. Germline CDR1 is MDHEN and CDR2 is SYDVKM. This chain's CDR3 is CASRVWTSGDSSYNEQFF. CDR3 bases: TGTGCCAGCCGGGTTTGGACTAGCGGGGACAGCTCCTACAATGAGCAGTTCTTC.

This chain uses TRBV5-1 with TRBJ1-5, with unresolved D. The CDR3 runs 13 residues. The germline CDR1 and CDR2 sequences are SGHRS and YFSETQ. V was trimmed by 4 bases and J by 5 bases, leaving 10 bases between them. CDR3 residues: CASSLAIDQPQHF. DNA of the CDR3: TGCGCCAGCAGCCTTGCCATCGATCAGCCCCAGCATTTT.

V gene TRBV5-1 combines with J gene TRBJ1-1, with D hard to call. From germline, CDR1 is SGHRS and CDR2 YFSETQ. The CDR3 covers 13 residues. V was pared by 0 bases and J by 8 bases, with 11 bases between. The CDR3 loop is CASSLEGRLEAFF. The DNA of the CDR3 is TGCGCCAGCAGCTTGGAAGGCCGTTTAGAAGCTTTCTTT.

The rearrangement joins TRBV6-2 or TRBV6-3 to TRBJ1-2; D might be TRBD1 (6 bases). The CDR3 has 15 amino acids. V was clipped by 5 bases and J by 4 bases, with 17 bases between them. In germline, CDR1 is MNHEY, CDR2 SVGEGT. The CDR3 nucleotides read TGTGCCAGCAGTCCCGTCCTCCAGACAGGCTATGGCTACACCTTC. Amino acid sequence: CASSPVLQTGYGYTF.

This clone has a single count. The CDR3 region is CASSIPYRDRVDEQFF. In DNA form, the CDR3 reads TGTGCCAGTAGTATCCCGTACCGGGACAGGGTCGATGAGCAGTTCTTC. The gene calls are TRBV19 and TRBJ2-1; 9 bases align to TRBD1. The CDR3 runs 16 residues. In germline, CDR1 is LNHDA, CDR2 SQIVND (reference sequence). With V trimmed by 3 bases and J by 8 bases, 11 bases remained unmatched.

J is TRBJ1-5 and V is TRBV27; D perhaps matches TRBD1 (5 bases). Germline values: CDR1 MNHEY, CDR2 SMNVEV (reference sequence). The CDR3 is 16 residues long. The V and J ends lost 2 bases and 2 bases respectively, with 13 bases between them. CDR3 protein: CASSLLGAVGNQPQHF. In DNA form, the CDR3 reads TGTGCCAGCAGTTTACTCGGGGCCGTGGGCAATCAGCCCCAGCATTTT.

The genes are TRBV4-3 and TRBJ2-1; 8 nucleotides line up with TRBD2. The CDR3 consists of 17 residues. Germline CDR1 and CDR2: LGHNA and YSLEER. The junction had 5 bases not matched to a gene; V was cut back by 0 bases and J by 1 base. CDR3 sequence (DNA): TGCGCCAGCAGCCAAGATCTTCAGCGGGAGTCCTACAATGAGCAGTTCTTC. Its protein is CASSQDLQRESYNEQFF.

The V call is TRBV5-1, the J call TRBJ2-2, with TRBD1 matching 8 bases. The CDR3 consists of 15 residues. Trimming cost V 6 bases and J 7 bases; bases outside gene matches: 11. The germline V gene has CDR1 SGHRS and CDR2 YFSETQ. The DNA of the CDR3 is TGCGCCAGCAAAGACAGGGGCCCAGGGGACGGGGAGCTGTTTTTT. Protein: CASKDRGPGDGELFF.

The rearrangement joins TRBV12-3 or TRBV12-4 to TRBJ1-2; 8 nucleotides agree with TRBD1. There are 13 residues in the CDR3. J lost 8 bases, V lost 2 bases, and 4 bases had no gene match. The DNA of the CDR3 is TGTGCCAGCAGTTTATCAGGGGGCGACGGCTACACCTTC. This gives the protein CASSLSGGDGYTF.